The 28 T cell receptor beta chains reported below all come from one sample, sequenced in a study of tumor and adjacent non-tumor tissue in lung cancer (dated by TCRdb to the late 2010s). The library came from multiplex PCR. Reads for this sample came from an Illumina HiSeq 2500. TCRbeta libraries were constructed through three rounds of nested PCR with primers (Table S4) according to protocols modified from ARM-PCR. TCRdb trimmed public reads at Q25 via fastp, called clones via MiXCR and kept in-frame beta chains. Each record represents a unique CDR3 protein, reported with the most common genes and DNA among its rows. For this sample there are 200,000 to 250,000 distinct CDR3 sequences; 60% to 75% appear just once. The ten largest clones add up to about 23% of the sample. RNA was extracted from bulk unsorted tissue and checked for quality with a NanoDrop ND-1000 and an Agilent 2100. The sequenced material came from lung tumor tissue. Source of these receptors: a man between 60 and 75 years old with non-small cell lung cancer.

The sample holds a few counts of this clonotype. This chain joins TRBV6-1 and TRBJ2-1, with 7 nucleotides matching TRBD2. The CDR3 consists of 15 residues. The junction had 9 bases not matched to a gene; V was cut back by 1 base and J by 9 bases. Germline V gene lookup returns CDR1 MNHNS and CDR2 SASEGT. CDR3 residues: CASSEDGGGFVEQFF. The CDR3 DNA reads TGTGCCAGCAGTGAAGACGGGGGAGGGTTTGTTGAGCAGTTCTTC.

This clonotype was recorded only once. At one boundary the junction diverges from the germline segment, which might be a read error. The chain recombines TRBV5-1 with TRBJ2-1; D may be TRBD2 (5 bases). The CDR3 contains 15 residues. Germline loops: CDR1 SGHRS, CDR2 YFSETQ. CDR3 coding DNA: TGCGCCAGCAGCTTGAGGGAGAGGGATCAAAATGAGCAGCTCTTC. Its translation: CASSLRERDQNEQLF.

This clonotype has only one observation. A read error is possible here, since a much larger clone lies one base away. The chain recombines TRBV29-1 with TRBJ2-3, with D possibly TRBD1 on 5 matching bases. The V end lost 7 bases, the J end lost 5 bases, and 16 bases lay between the germline ends. In germline, CDR1 is SQVTM, CDR2 ANQGSEA. The CDR3 consists of 13 residues. The CDR3 DNA reads TGCAGCGGCCGGAGCAGGGCAGAAGATACGCAGTATTTT. Its protein is CSGRSRAEDTQYF.

This clonotype was observed a few times. This may arise from a read error, as a much more abundant clone is one base away. The rearrangement joins TRBV4-3 to TRBJ1-6; perhaps TRBD1 as D (5 bases). CDR1 LGHNA and CDR2 YSLEER come from the germline V gene. The CDR3 has 14 amino acids. The CDR3 spells CTSSQGPAGSPLHF. The CDR3 coding sequence is TGCACCAGCAGCCAGGGCCCGGCAGGTTCACCCCTCCACTTT.

This clonotype was recorded at least ten times. The chain uses TRBV12-3 or TRBV12-4 and TRBJ2-7, with D perhaps matching TRBD2 (5 bases). Trimming stripped 6 bases from V and 0 bases from J, with 12 bases between. The CDR3 loop spans 14 amino acids. CDR3 nucleotides: TGTGCCAGCAGCCGACTACCAACCTCCTACGAGCAGTACTTC. Its protein is CASSRLPTSYEQYF.

Worth noting for this clonotype: As the CDR3 is not closed by the conserved phenylalanine or tryptophan, this likely results from a read error. The chain combines TRBV20-1 with TRBJ1-1; no firm D call. Trimming pared 7 bases from V and 5 bases from J, leaving 20 bases between. In germline, CDR1 is DFQATT, CDR2 SNEGSKA (reference sequence). The length of the CDR3 is 14 residues. The CDR3 DNA reads TGCAGTGTTAAACCATCGTCGAAGAGGACTGAAGCTTTCTTA. It is translated as CSVKPSSKRTEAFL.

This clonotype was observed a single time. One base away lies a much larger clone, so this may be a sequencing read error. This chain joins TRBV20-1 and TRBJ2-3; the D is unclear. The CDR3 totals 15 residues. Per germline, CDR1 DFQATT and CDR2 SNEGSKA (reference sequence). CDR3 amino acids: CSPRELGSSTDTQYF. Written as DNA, the CDR3 is TGCAGTCCTAGAGAATTAGGCAGCTCCACAGATACGCAGTATTTT.

Regarding this clonotype: One base away lies a much larger clone, so this may be a sequencing read error. CDR3 sequence: CASIPYSAGSETQYF. CDR3 coding DNA: TGTGCCAGCATTCCATATTCGGCGGGCAGCGAGACCCAGTACTTC. The rearrangement uses TRBV12-3 or TRBV12-4 and TRBJ2-5, with a weak D call TRBD2 (5 bases). Trimming pared 7 bases from V and 5 bases from J, leaving 20 bases between. The CDR3 loop spans 15 amino acids.

A remark on this clonotype: A much larger clone is a single base away; this may be a read error. V gene TRBV6-1 combines with J gene TRBJ2-5; D possibly matches TRBD1 or TRBD2 (6 bases each). Germline-derived CDR1 and CDR2 are MNHNS and SASEGT. The CDR3 has 13 residues. The CDR3 here is CACSWGAGETQYF. For the CDR3, the DNA is TGTGCCTGCAGTTGGGGGGCCGGAGAGACCCAGTACTTC.

Remarks on this clonotype: A clone one base away is much larger, so this may be a read error. The V and J genes are TRBV20-1 and TRBJ2-1; 8 nucleotides line up with TRBD2. CDR3 size: 14 residues. Germline lookup yields CDR1 DFQATT and CDR2 SNEGSKA (reference sequence). CDR3 DNA sequence: TGCAGTACTAGTCCAGCGGGGGCAAACAATGAGCAGTTCTTC. It encodes CSTSPAGANNEQFF.

The V gene is TRBV12-3 or TRBV12-4, the J gene TRBJ2-3; no reliable D call. CDR3 length: 13 amino acids. V lost 6 bases and J lost 4, with 11 bases in between. The CDR3 loop is CASSQEIADTQYF. The CDR3 nucleotides read TGTGCCAGCAGCCAGGAGATAGCAGATACGCAGTATTTT.

V is TRBV20-1 and J is TRBJ2-4; D is unclear. The V and J ends lost 5 bases and 5 bases respectively, with 19 bases between them. CDR1 and CDR2 from the germline V gene are DFQATT and SNEGSKA (reference sequence). This CDR3 is built from 15 residues. The CDR3 region has the DNA TGCAGTGCTTGCATAAACCGACCCCGCGAAAACATTCAGTACTTC. Translation gives CSACINRPRENIQYF.

As to this clonotype: It may be a read error: a sequence one base away is much more abundant. The chain carries TRBV6-1 and TRBJ1-4; D uncertain. There are 14 residues in the CDR3. Looked up from germline, CDR1 is MNHNS and CDR2 is SASEGT. The CDR3 here is CASRISLHDEKRFF. Written as DNA, the CDR3 is TGTGCCAGCCGAATCTCTCTCCATGATGAAAAACGGTTTTTT.

For this clonotype: Likely a read error: the CDR3 ends without its conserved phenylalanine or tryptophan. This rearrangement joins TRBV11-2 to TRBJ2-1, with TRBD2 identical over 9 bases. Germline trimming cut 7 bases from V and 4 bases from J; bases unmatched to any gene: 17. Germline loops: CDR1 SGHAT, CDR2 FQNNGV. The CDR3 is made up of 18 amino acids. The CDR3 spells CASTPHGVASGVYNEQFI. The CDR3 DNA reads as TGTGCCAGCACCCCTCACGGGGTGGCTAGCGGGGTTTACAATGAGCAGTTCATC.

Turning to this clonotype: The germline gene is not matched at one end of the junction; a read error may be the cause. The J gene is TRBJ2-7, the V gene TRBV6-1; 9 bases are a match to TRBD1. Germline CDR1 is MNHNS and CDR2 is SASEGT. The CDR3 totals 16 residues. The CDR3 spells CASSEASGTGSSEQYF. The CDR3 DNA is TGTGCCAGCAGTGAAGCTTCCGGGACAGGGTCCTCCGAGCAGTACTTC.

About this clonotype itself: A much larger clonotype is one base distant, so this may be a read error. V is TRBV29-1 and J is TRBJ1-5; D may match TRBD1 or TRBD2 (5 bases each). The end of the DNA aligns better with TRBJ2-3, so the J call may be wrong. The CDR3 contains 12 residues. Germline loops: CDR1 SQVTM, CDR2 ANQGSEA. The CDR3 sequence: CSVRDGNQPQYF. The CDR3 DNA follows: TGCAGCGTGAGGGACGGTAATCAGCCCCAGTATTTT.

The chain recombines TRBV6-2 or TRBV6-3 with TRBJ2-1; D ambiguous. V was trimmed by 2 bases and J by 2 bases, leaving 10 bases between them. This CDR3 has 15 amino acids. From germline, CDR1 is MNHEY and CDR2 SVGEGT. The CDR3 nucleotides are TGTGCCAGCAGTTACCAGAGTTTAACCTACAATGAGCAGTTCTTC. Translating gives CASSYQSLTYNEQFF.

V and J are TRBV6-2 or TRBV6-3 and TRBJ1-3; tentatively, D is TRBD1 (5 bases). The CDR3 spans 14 residues. V was clipped by 7 bases and J by 8 bases, with 18 bases between them. CDR1 is MNHEY, CDR2 SVGEGT, per germline. CDR3 sequence reads: CASNRDLGGHTIYF. CDR3 in DNA: TGTGCCAGCAATCGGGACCTCGGAGGACACACCATATATTTT.

The chain employs TRBV20-1 and TRBJ2-1; TRBD2 matches at 13 bases. The J segment lost 0 bases and the V segment lost 5 bases, leaving 10 bases of the junction unmatched. This CDR3 is 18 amino acids long. Germline lookup yields CDR1 DFQATT and CDR2 SNEGSKA (reference sequence). The CDR3 reads CSASGLAGVFSSYNEQFF. The CDR3 bases are TGCAGTGCTTCCGGACTAGCGGGAGTCTTCAGCTCCTACAATGAGCAGTTCTTC.

With respect to this clonotype: This may arise from a read error, as a much more abundant clone is one base away. The chain couples TRBV12-3 or TRBV12-4 to TRBJ1-1; 7 nucleotides agree with TRBD1. V lost 7 bases and J lost 0; bases outside the gene matches: 2. This CDR3 spans 13 amino acids. The CDR3 sequence: CASMGQLNTEAFF. DNA of the CDR3: TGTGCCAGCATGGGACAGTTGAACACTGAAGCTTTCTTT.

The sample holds many counts of this clonotype. The chain uses TRBV11-3 and TRBJ1-1, with a weak D call TRBD1 (5 bases). The CDR3 runs 16 residues. Trimming took 5 bases from V and 3 from J, leaving 19 bases between them. Germline lookup yields CDR1 SGHNT and CDR2 YENEEA. The CDR3 nucleotides read TGTGCCAGCAGCGGACGATCAGGGACCGGTGACACTGAAGCTTTCTTT. This codes for CASSGRSGTGDTEAFF.

Remarks on this clonotype: A read error may be the cause here, since a much bigger clone is one base away. The chain links TRBV12-3 or TRBV12-4 to TRBJ2-4; 10 bases are a match to TRBD1. This CDR3 is 15 amino acids long. The CDR3 DNA sequence: TGTGCCATCAGTCCTGACAAATTTGGGACAGGGGAGGTGTACTTC. Translating gives CAISPDKFGTGEVYF.

On this clonotype: Relative to the germline gene, one junction end is altered; a read error may explain this. V is TRBV11-3 and J is TRBJ2-2; tentatively, D is TRBD2 (6 bases). CDR1 and CDR2 (germline): SGHNT, YENEEA. This CDR3 contains 13 residues. Here the CDR3 DNA reads TGTGACAGCAGCGGACTACTTGTGGAGGAGCTGTTATTT. Its protein is CDSSGLLVEELLF.

The V and J genes are TRBV20-1 and TRBJ2-7; a weak D match, TRBD2 (5 bases). V lost 6 bases and J lost 0, with 12 bases in between. The CDR3 consists of 13 residues. Germline V gene lookup returns CDR1 DFQATT and CDR2 SNEGSKA (reference sequence). The CDR3 sequence: CSASGESSYEQYF. CDR3 DNA: TGCAGTGCCAGTGGGGAGAGCTCCTACGAGCAGTACTTC.

A note on this clonotype: Germline is not matched at one junction end, which may reflect a read error. The V call is TRBV12-5, the J call TRBJ2-7, with D perhaps assigned TRBD1 or TRBD2 (5 bases each). The CDR3 covers 14 residues. The germline CDR1 and CDR2 sequences are LGHNT and FRNRAP. CDR3: CASTVDGLRDERYF. The CDR3 DNA reads as TGTGCTAGTACCGTCGACGGTCTACGGGACGAGCGGTACTTC.

The chain has TRBV29-1 and TRBJ2-3; 7 nucleotides align to TRBD2. The ends lost 6 bases at V and 5 bases at J; junction bases unmatched: 8. The length of the CDR3 is 13 residues. Germline loops: CDR1 SQVTM, CDR2 ANQGSEA. The CDR3 protein is CSVDSGSGDTQYF. CDR3 bases: TGCAGCGTGGATAGCGGGTCGGGAGATACGCAGTATTTT.

The rearrangement links TRBV20-1 to TRBJ1-5, with D possibly matching TRBD1 (5 bases). Germline CDR1 is DFQATT and CDR2 is SNEGSKA (reference sequence). This CDR3 region has 15 residues. The V end was cut by 6 bases, the J end by 15 bases, with 30 bases between. The CDR3 DNA reads TGCAGTGCGCTCAGAGTGGGGGAGTGCATAAAGGCCCCGCATTTT. Its translation: CSALRVGECIKAPHF.

This clonotype was seen more than once but under ten times. A much larger clone is a single base away; this may be a read error. The chain is built from TRBV4-3 and TRBJ2-5, with a weak D call TRBD1 (6 bases). Germline V gene data show CDR1 as LGHNA and CDR2 as YSLEER. The CDR3 runs to 15 residues. Trimming pared 4 bases from V and 5 bases from J, leaving 17 bases between. CDR3 protein: CASSLVGDIGETQYF. The CDR3 DNA sequence: TGCGCCAGCAGCCTGGTAGGGGACATTGGGGAGACCCAGTACTTC.